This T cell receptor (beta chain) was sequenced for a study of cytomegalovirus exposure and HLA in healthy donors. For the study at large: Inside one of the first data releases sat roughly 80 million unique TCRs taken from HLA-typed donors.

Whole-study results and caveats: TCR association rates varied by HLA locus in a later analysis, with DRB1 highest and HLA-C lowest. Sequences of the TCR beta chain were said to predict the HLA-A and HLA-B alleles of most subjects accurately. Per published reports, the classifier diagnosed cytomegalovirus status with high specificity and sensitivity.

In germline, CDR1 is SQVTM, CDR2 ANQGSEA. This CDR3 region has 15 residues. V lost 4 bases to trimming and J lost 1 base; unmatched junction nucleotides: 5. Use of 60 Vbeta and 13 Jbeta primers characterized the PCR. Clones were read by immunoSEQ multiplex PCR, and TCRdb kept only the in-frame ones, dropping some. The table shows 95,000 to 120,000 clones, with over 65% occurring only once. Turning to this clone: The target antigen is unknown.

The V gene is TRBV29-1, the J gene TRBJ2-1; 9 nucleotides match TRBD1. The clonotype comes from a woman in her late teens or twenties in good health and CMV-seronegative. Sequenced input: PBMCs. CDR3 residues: CSVVRQGDSYNEQFF. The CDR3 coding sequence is TGCAGCGTTGTAAGACAGGGGGATTCCTACAATGAGCAGTTCTTC.